The clone carrying this TCR beta chain came up a few times. Its antigen is not known. The junction shows a germline mismatch at one end, possibly a read error. This entry belongs to a study of cytomegalovirus exposure and HLA in healthy donors. Study at large: The Caucasian-associated ancestry cluster contained approximately 81% of the approximately 410 genotyped donors.

General study points: Three of the chains that were CMV-associated were confirmed in vitro to be specific for CMV antigens. When a later analysis compared HLA-associated TCR beta chains with equally common others, the HLA-associated chains turned out to be more clonally expanded and to have lower generation probabilities.

Researchers ran the PCR with 60 Vbeta and 13 Jbeta primers. The protocol was immunoSEQ multiplex PCR, while the TCRdb copy is restricted to in-frame clones and leaves out a portion. The data hold more than 95,000 clones, with around 64% observed a single time. CDR1 is SEHNR and CDR2 is FQNEAQ in the germline V gene (reference sequence). The CDR3 is 11 residues long. The rearrangement links TRBV7-9 to TRBJ2-1; TRBD2 might be the D (6 bases). Sequenced: PBMCs. This TCR derives from a man in his 60s in good health and CMV-seronegative. The CDR3 bases are TGTTCCAGCAGCTCGGGACTCCCCCAGTTCTTC. Protein sequence: CSSSSGLPQFF.